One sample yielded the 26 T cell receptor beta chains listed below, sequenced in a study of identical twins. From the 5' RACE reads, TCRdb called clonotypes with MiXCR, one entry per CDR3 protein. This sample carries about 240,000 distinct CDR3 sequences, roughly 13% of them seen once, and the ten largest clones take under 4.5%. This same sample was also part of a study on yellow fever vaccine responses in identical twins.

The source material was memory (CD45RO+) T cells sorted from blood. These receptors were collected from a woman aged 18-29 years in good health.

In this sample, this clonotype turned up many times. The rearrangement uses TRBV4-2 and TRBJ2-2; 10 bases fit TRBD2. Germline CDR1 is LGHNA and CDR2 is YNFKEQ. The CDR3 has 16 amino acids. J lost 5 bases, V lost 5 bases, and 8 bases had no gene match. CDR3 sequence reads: CASSDSTTSGTGELFF. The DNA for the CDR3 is TGTGCCAGCAGCGATAGTACGACTAGCGGGACCGGGGAGCTGTTTTTT.

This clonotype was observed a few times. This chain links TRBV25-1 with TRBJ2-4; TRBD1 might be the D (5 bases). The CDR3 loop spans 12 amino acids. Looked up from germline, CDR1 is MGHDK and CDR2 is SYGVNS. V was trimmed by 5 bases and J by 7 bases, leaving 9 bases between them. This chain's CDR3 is CASSTAGNIQYF. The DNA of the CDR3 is TGTGCCAGCAGTACCGCAGGGAACATTCAGTACTTC.

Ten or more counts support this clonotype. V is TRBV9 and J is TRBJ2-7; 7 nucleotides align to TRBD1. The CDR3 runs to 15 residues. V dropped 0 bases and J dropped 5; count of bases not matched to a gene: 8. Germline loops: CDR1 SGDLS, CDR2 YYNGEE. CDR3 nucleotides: TGTGCCAGCAGCGTAGAAGACAGGGCAACCCACGAGCAGTACTTC. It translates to CASSVEDRATHEQYF.

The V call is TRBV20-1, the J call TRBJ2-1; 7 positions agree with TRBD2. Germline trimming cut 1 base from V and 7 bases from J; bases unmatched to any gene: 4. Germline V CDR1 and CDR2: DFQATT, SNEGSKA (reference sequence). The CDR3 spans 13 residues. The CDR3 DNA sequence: TGCAGTGCTAGAGGGGGAGGGACGAATGAGCAGTTCTTC. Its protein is CSARGGGTNEQFF.

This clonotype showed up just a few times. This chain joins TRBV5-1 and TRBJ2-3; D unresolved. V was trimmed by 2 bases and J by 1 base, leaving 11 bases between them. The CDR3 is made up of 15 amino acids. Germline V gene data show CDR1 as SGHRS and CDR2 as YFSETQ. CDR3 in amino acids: CASSFSGVGTDTQYF. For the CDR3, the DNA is TGCGCCAGCAGCTTTAGTGGGGTAGGCACAGATACGCAGTATTTT.

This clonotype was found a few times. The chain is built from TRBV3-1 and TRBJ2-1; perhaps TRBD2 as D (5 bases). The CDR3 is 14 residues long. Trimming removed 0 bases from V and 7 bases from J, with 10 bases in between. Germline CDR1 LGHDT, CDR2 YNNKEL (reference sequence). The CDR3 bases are TGTGCCAGCAGCCAAGATCCTCGACTAAATGAGCAGTTCTTC. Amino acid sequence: CASSQDPRLNEQFF.

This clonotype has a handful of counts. The CDR3 is CASRTQGGGSYEQYF. The CDR3 DNA follows: TGTGCCAGCCGCACCCAGGGGGGAGGGTCCTACGAGCAGTACTTC. This sequence joins TRBV28 and TRBJ2-7; TRBD1 or TRBD2 may be the D gene (7 bases each). V lost 8 bases to trimming and J lost 1 base, with 18 bases between them. The CDR3 consists of 15 residues. Germline-derived CDR1 and CDR2 are MDHEN and SYDVKM. The variable domain in full, with the rest retrieved from reference TRBV28 and TRBJ2-7, is DVKVTQSSRYLVKRTGEKVFLECVQDMDHENMFWYRQDPGLGLRLIYFSYDVKMKEKGDIPEGYSVSREKKERFSLILESASTNQTSMYLCASRTQGGGSYEQYFGPGTRLTVT.

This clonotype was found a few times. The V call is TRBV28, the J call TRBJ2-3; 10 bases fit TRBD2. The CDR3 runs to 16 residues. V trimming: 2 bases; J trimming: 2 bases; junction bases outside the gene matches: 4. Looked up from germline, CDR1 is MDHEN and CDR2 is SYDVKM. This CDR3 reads CASSLTGLADTDTQYF. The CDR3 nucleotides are TGTGCCAGCAGTTTAACCGGACTAGCGGACACAGATACGCAGTATTTT. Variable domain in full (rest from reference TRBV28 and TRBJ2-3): DVKVTQSSRYLVKRTGEKVFLECVQDMDHENMFWYRQDPGLGLRLIYFSYDVKMKEKGDIPEGYSVSREKKERFSLILESASTNQTSMYLCASSLTGLADTDTQYFGPGTRLTVL.

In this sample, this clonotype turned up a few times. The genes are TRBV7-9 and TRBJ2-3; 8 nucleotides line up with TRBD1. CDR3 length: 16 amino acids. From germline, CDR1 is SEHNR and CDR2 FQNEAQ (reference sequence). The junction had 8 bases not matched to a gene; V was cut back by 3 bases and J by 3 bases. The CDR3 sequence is CASSFNSGGRTDTQYF. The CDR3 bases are TGTGCCAGCAGCTTTAATTCAGGGGGCCGTACAGATACGCAGTATTTT.

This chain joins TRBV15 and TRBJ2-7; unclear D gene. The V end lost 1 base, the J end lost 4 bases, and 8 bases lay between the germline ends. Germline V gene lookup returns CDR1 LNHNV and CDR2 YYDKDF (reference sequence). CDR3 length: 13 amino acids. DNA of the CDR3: TGTGCCACCAGCAGAGGGGTGTGGTACGAGCAGTACTTC. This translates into CATSRGVWYEQYF. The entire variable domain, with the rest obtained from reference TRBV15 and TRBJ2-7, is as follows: DAMVIQNPRYQVTQFGKPVTLSCSQTLNHNVMYWYQQKSSQAPKLLFHYYDKDFNNEADTPDNFQSRRPNTSFCFLDIRSPGLGDTAMYLCATSRGVWYEQYFGPGTRLTVT.

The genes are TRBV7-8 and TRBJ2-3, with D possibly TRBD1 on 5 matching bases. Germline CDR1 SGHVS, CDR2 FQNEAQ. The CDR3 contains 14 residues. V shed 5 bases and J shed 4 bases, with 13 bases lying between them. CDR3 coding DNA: TGTGCCAGCAGCCCTACAGGTATCGCAGATACGCAGTATTTT. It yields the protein CASSPTGIADTQYF.

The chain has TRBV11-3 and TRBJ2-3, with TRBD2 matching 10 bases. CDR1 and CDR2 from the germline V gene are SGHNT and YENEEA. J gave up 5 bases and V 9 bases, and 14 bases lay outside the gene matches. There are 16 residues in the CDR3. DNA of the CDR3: TGTGCCAGGAGGACAAGCGGGGGGGCCCGAAGAGATACGCAGTATTTT. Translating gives CARRTSGGARRDTQYF.

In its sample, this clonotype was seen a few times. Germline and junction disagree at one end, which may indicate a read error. The CDR3 DNA is TGTGCCAGCACCTTGGGTCCAGTGCAAGAGACCCAGTACTTC. This codes for CASTLGPVQETQYF. The rearrangement uses TRBV5-6 and TRBJ2-5; D uncertain. The CDR3 is 14 amino acids. Germline V gene sequence: CDR1 SGHDT, CDR2 YYEEEE. Supplemented by reference TRBV5-6 and TRBJ2-5, the full variable domain reads DAGVTQSPTHLIKTRGQQVTLRCSPKSGHDTVSWYQQALGQGPQFIFQYYEEEERQRGNFPDRFSGHQFPNYSSELNVNALLLGDSALYLCASTLGPVQETQYFGPGTRLLVL.

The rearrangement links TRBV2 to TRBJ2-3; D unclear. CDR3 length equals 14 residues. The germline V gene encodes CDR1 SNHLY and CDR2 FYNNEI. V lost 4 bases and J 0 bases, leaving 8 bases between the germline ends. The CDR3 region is CASSAALSTDTQYF. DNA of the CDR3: TGTGCCAGCAGTGCGGCCCTCAGCACAGATACGCAGTATTTT.

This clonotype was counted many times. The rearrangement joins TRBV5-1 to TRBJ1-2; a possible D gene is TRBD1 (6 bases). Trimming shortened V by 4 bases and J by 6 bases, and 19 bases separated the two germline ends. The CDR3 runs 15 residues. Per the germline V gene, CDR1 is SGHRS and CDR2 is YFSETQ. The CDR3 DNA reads TGCGCCAGCAGCGCAAATCCACAGGGTCGGGATGGCTACACCTTC. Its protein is CASSANPQGRDGYTF.

CDR3 nucleotide sequence: TGCAGTGCCCAAAAACGTGACAATGAGCAGTTCTTC. Its protein is CSAQKRDNEQFF. This chain links TRBV20-1 with TRBJ2-1; D ambiguous. CDR3 size: 12 residues. V was clipped by 6 bases and J by 5 bases, with 11 bases between them. The V gene's germline CDR1 is DFQATT and CDR2 SNEGSKA (reference sequence).

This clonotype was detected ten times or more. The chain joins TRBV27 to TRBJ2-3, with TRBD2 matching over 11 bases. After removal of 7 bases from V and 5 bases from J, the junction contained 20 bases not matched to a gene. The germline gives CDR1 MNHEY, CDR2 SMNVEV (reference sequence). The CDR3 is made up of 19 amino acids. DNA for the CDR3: TGTGCCAGCATTGGCACCAAACTACTAGCGGGAGAACGGAGAGATACGCAGTATTTT. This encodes CASIGTKLLAGERRDTQYF.

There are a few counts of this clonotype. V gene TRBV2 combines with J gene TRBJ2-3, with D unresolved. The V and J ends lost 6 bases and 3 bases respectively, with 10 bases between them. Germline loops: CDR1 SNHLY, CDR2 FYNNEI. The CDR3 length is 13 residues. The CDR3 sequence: CASRPRVTDTQYF. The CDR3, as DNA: TGTGCCAGCAGGCCTAGGGTGACAGATACGCAGTATTTT.

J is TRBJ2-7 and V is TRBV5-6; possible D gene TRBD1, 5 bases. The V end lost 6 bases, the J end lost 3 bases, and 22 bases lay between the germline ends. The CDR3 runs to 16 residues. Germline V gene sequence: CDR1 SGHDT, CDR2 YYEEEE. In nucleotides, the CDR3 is TGTGCCAGCAACCCATCCCGCCAGGGTAGTTTCTACGAGCAGTACTTC. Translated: CASNPSRQGSFYEQYF.

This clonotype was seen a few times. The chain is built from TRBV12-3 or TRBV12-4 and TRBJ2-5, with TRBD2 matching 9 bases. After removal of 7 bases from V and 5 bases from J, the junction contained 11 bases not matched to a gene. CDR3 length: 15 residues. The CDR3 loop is CASTPLAGPGETQYF. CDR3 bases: TGTGCCAGCACCCCTCTAGCGGGGCCGGGGGAGACCCAGTACTTC.

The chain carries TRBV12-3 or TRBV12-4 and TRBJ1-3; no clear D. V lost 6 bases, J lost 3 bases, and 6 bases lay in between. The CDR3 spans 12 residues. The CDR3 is CASSLFGNTIYF. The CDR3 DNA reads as TGTGCCAGCAGCCTATTTGGAAACACCATATATTTT.

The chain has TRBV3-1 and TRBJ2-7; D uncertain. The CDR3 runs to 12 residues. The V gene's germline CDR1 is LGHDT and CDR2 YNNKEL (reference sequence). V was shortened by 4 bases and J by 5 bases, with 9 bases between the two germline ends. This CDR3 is CASSRFTDEQYF. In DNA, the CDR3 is TGTGCCAGCAGCCGCTTCACTGACGAGCAGTACTTC.

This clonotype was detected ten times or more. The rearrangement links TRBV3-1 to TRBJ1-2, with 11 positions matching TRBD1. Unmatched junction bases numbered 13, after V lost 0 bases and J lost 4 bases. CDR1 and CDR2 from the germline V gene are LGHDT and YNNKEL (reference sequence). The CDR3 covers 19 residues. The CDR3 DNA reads TGTGCCAGCAGCCAAGATTTAGGGACAGGGGGAGCTCCTCTCTATGGCTACACCTTC. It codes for CASSQDLGTGGAPLYGYTF.

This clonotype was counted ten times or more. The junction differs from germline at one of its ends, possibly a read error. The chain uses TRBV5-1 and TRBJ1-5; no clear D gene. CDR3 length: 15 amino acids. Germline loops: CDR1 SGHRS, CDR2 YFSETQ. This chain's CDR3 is CASSLSGGGNQPQHF. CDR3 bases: TGTGCCAGCAGTTTATCGGGTGGAGGCAATCAGCCCCAGCATTTT.

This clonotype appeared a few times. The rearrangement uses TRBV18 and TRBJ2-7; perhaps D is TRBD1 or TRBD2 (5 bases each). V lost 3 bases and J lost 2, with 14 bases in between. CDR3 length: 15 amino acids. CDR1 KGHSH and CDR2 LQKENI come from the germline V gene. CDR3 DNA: TGTGCCAGCTCACCGTACCGGGACCAGCCCTACGAGCAGTACTTC. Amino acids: CASSPYRDQPYEQYF.

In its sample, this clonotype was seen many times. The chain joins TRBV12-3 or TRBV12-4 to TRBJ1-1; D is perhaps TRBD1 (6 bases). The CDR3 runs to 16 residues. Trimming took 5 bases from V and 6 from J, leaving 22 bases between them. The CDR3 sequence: CASSPDMWGAAAEAFF. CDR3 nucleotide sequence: TGTGCCAGCAGTCCCGACATGTGGGGGGCCGCCGCTGAAGCTTTCTTT.